This TCR beta chain was recorded in a study of control samples from healthy donors and cancer patients. The table came from immunoSEQ multiplex PCR; TCRdb's copy has only in-frame clones and leaves some out. The sample carries some 110,000 clones, over 90% recorded once. The V end was cut by 0 bases, the J end by 8 bases, with 10 bases between. CDR1 is SEHNR, CDR2 FQNEAQ, per germline (reference sequence). This CDR3 is 13 amino acids long. This chain uses TRBV7-9 with TRBJ1-2; D uncertain. The source material was blood. This sequence was found in a man between 25 and 39 years old in good health. CDR3 DNA: TGTGCCAGCAGCTTAGCACAGCCTAAAGGCTACACCTTC. It is translated as CASSLAQPKGYTF.